A selection of T cell receptor beta chains follows, all from one sample in a study of OX40 agonist ivuxolimab in advanced cancers. Only in-frame clones appear in the TCRdb table, and some are missing; sequencing was by immunoSEQ multiplex PCR. Among about 100,000 clones listed, about nine tenths were seen once. The sample here was CD4+ or CD8+ T cells sorted from blood, taken in a trial of the OX40 agonist ivuxolimab. The source of these receptors is an adult with an advanced solid tumor such as melanoma, head and neck, liver or kidney cancer. Each CDR3 is given without its conserved first and last residue.

V gene	J gene	CDR3 protein
TRBV19	TRBJ2-2	ASKKGTGSTTGELF
TRBV5-6	TRBJ2-5	ASSWSGTRAETQY
TRBV11-2	TRBJ2-7	ASSLEQRGYEQY
TRBV28	TRBJ2-5	ASSFQGLEAETQY
TRBV4-1	TRBJ1-3	ASSQGTQVNSGNTIY
TRBV5-4	TRBJ1-2	ASSPGTGVGYGYT
TRBV6-1	TRBJ2-7	ASSLAETYEQY
TRBV5-1	TRBJ2-2	ASSLGGYNTGELF
TRBV7-8	TRBJ1-4	ASSLRPGPTEEKLF
TRBV19	TRBJ2-1	ASSIDSQRVLYNEQF
TRBV30	TRBJ2-6	ALHRGSLSGANVLT
TRBV7-2	TRBJ2-7	ASSLGALSYEQY
TRBV9	TRBJ1-1	ASSVLWNTEAF
TRBV29-1	TRBJ2-1	SVEGLAGAYEQF
TRBV28	TRBJ2-7	ASSPSGTYEQY
TRBV7-2	TRBJ2-7	ASSLAGGQYEQY
TRBV7-2	TRBJ2-1	ASSLGGFGTRSSHEQF
TRBV5-1	TRBJ1-4	ASSLEILGANEKLF
TRBV5-1	TRBJ1-1	ASSSQAGKMNTEAF
TRBV27	TRBJ2-2	ASKTSGRANTGELF
TRBV30	TRBJ1-5	AWSVEINQPQH
TRBV10-3	TRBJ1-6	AISDGNNSPLH
TRBV9	TRBJ1-3	ASSGTGVNTIY
TRBV5-1	TRBJ2-2	ASSPTYSTGELF
TRBV28	TRBJ1-4	ASSFRQRIEKLF
TRBV5-4	TRBJ2-1	ASSPVASGQNNEQF
TRBV6-1	TRBJ2-7	ASSAGLAGRYEQY